The clone carrying this T cell receptor beta chain was seen a few times. What it binds is unknown. Sequencing targeted expressed TCRB transcripts, as all isolated RNA had been reverse transcribed. Data came from immunoSEQ multiplex PCR; TCRdb stores just in-frame clones and leaves some out. This sample carries fewer than 350,000 clones, 7% to 9% of them seen once, and the ten largest clones take 0.9% to 1.2%. CDR3 length equals 13 residues. Trimming removed 5 bases from V and 4 bases from J, with 10 bases in between. Germline loops: CDR1 SEHNR, CDR2 FQNEAQ (reference sequence). This sample was included in a study of beta chain features in type 1 diabetes. General study findings and limits: The naive, central memory and Treg TCRB repertoires showed an apparent similarity that was greater among patients than among healthy donors. Diminished insertions and augmented deletions at VDJ junctions characterized type 1 diabetes patients. Whether TCRB rearrangement is influenced by HLA type was left unresolved in this analysis.

What was sequenced was central memory CD4+ T cells from blood. This chain joins TRBV7-9 and TRBJ2-3; D gene uncertain. The TCR originated in a woman younger than 35 in good health. The DNA of the CDR3 is TGTGCCAGCAGCCGCCCCGGTTCAGATACGCAGTATTTT. It yields the protein CASSRPGSDTQYF.